The source of this TCR beta chain is a study of beta chain features in type 1 diabetes. Study details: Patients and healthy donors were similar in age, gender and cell yields. Sorted cells numbering approximately 110,000,000 were examined across all samples. Notes on the study in general: Shorter templates might be favored by PCR, equally in patients and controls. Patients with type 1 diabetes showed fewer VDJ junction insertions and more deletions. Among all four CD4+ subsets, Type 1 diabetes patients had TCRB CDR3s that were moderately but significantly shorter.

In germline, CDR1 is MNHEY, CDR2 SVGAGI. The V gene end was trimmed by 8 bases and the J gene end by 10 bases; junction bases not matched to a gene: 7. The CDR3 is 11 residues long. The entirety of the isolated RNA underwent reverse transcription, so expressed TCRB transcripts were sequenced. Libraries were prepared by immunoSEQ multiplex PCR; TCRdb keeps only in-frame clonotypes and omits some of them. The data hold 310,000 or so clones, with around 9% observed a single time. In its sample, this clone was seen a few times. No antigen is known for it. The sequence was obtained from a man aged 30 to 45 with type 1 diabetes. Sequencing was carried out using central memory CD4+ T cells from blood. The J gene is TRBJ1-1, the V gene TRBV6-5; 7 positions agree with TRBD1. The CDR3 sequence: CASLKTGIAFF. CDR3 coding DNA: TGTGCCAGCCTGAAGACAGGGATAGCTTTCTTT.